This T cell receptor beta chain comes out of a study of blood T cells in healthy people across ages. Extraction of total RNA produced a minimum of 5 micrograms from each sample. The authors ran a second PCR of 7 to 11 cycles using a sample-barcoded 5' primer and a J-beta primer mix. TCRdb re-called the 5' RACE reads with MiXCR, one entry per CDR3 protein. This sample has roughly 2 million distinct CDR3 sequences, with around half found just once. The sequencing input was blood. The sequence came from a woman aged 35 to 49 in good health.

The CDR3 reads CSVLGRTGGSYNEQFF. CDR3 bases: TGCAGCGTGCTCGGGCGAACGGGGGGGTCCTACAATGAGCAGTTCTTC. The chain combines TRBV29-1 with TRBJ2-1; 8 nucleotides match TRBD2. CDR1 is SQVTM, CDR2 ANQGSEA, per germline. The J segment lost 1 base and the V segment lost 6 bases, leaving 11 bases of the junction unmatched. The length of the CDR3 is 16 residues.